Sequencing of this T cell receptor (beta chain) was carried out in a study of T-cell memory formation after mild COVID-19. MiXCR, applied by TCRdb to the 5' RACE reads, yields one record per CDR3 protein. The sample lists a few hundred thousand distinct CDR3 sequences; roughly 21% were seen once. The receptor comes from a man aged 18 to 29 who had mild COVID-19 (a few samples of this study predate the infection). Cell type and time point are not known. Input material: PBMCs or a T cell subset sorted from them (not recorded which).

The CDR3 region is CASSLSRDRVRTGELFF. CDR3 coding DNA: TGTGCCAGCAGCTTAAGTCGCGACAGGGTGCGCACCGGGGAGCTGTTTTTT. This sequence joins TRBV11-2 and TRBJ2-2, with 7 bases identical to TRBD1. V was pared by 2 bases and J by 4 bases, with 10 bases of the junction left unmatched. CDR1 is SGHAT and CDR2 is FQNNGV in the germline V gene. The CDR3 covers 17 residues.